This entry concerns a single TCR beta chain. The V and J ends lost 5 bases and 10 bases, in that order; junction bases with no gene match: 19. Per the germline V gene, CDR1 is LNHNV and CDR2 is YYDKDF (reference sequence). The CDR3 contains 16 residues. Using immunoSEQ multiplex PCR, the repertoire was profiled, and TCRdb retains in-frame clones only, with some absent. The sample has 300,000 or so clones, about 87% seen once. This entry is derived from a study of blood T cell repertoires in COVID-19. Across the study: The analysed material was cDNA or gDNA that came from T cells, B-cell-depleted T cells, or PBMCs.

The J gene is TRBJ1-2, the V gene TRBV15; 7 bases are shared with TRBD1. The material sequenced was peripheral blood. The sequence derives from a woman aged 45-60 years who had recovered from COVID-19. CDR3 DNA: TGTGCCACCAGCGTACCGAGAGGGGGCACAGGTGGGGACTACACCTTC. As protein: CATSVPRGGTGGDYTF. Looking up the rest from reference TRBV15 and TRBJ1-2 gives the full variable domain: DAMVIQNPRYQVTQFGKPVTLSCSQTLNHNVMYWYQQKSSQAPKLLFHYYDKDFNNEADTPDNFQSRRPNTSFCFLDIRSPGLGDTAMYLCATSVPRGGTGGDYTFGSGTRLTVV.